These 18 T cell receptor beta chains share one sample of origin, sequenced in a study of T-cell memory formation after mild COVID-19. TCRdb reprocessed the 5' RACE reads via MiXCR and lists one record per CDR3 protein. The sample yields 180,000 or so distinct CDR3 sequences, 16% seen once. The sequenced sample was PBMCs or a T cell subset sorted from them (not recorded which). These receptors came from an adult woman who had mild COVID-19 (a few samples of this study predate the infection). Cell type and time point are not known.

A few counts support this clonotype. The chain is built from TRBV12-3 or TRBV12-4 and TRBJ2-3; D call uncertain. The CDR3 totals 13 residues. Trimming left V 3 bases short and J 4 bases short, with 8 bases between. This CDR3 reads CASSFLASDTQYF. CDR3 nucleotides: TGTGCCAGCAGTTTCTTGGCCTCAGATACGCAGTATTTT.

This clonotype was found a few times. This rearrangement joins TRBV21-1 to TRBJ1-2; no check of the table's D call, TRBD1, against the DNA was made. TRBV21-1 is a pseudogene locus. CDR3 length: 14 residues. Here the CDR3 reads CASSDPRGDYGYTF. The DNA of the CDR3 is TGTGCCAGCAGCGACCCCAGGGGGGACTATGGCTACACCTTC.

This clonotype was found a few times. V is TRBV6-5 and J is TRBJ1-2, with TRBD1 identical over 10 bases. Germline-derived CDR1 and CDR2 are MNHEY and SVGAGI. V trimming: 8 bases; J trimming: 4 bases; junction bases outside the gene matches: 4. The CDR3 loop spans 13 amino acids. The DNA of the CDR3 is TGTGCCAGCCGCGGACAGGGGGGCTATGGCTACACCTTC. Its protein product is CASRGQGGYGYTF.

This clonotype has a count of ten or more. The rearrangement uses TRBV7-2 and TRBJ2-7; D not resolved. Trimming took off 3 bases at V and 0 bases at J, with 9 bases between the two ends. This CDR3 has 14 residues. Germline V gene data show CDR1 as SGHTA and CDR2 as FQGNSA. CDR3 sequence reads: CASSFAVDSYEQYF. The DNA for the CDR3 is TGTGCCAGCAGCTTTGCGGTAGACTCCTACGAGCAGTACTTC.

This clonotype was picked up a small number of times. DNA of the CDR3: TGTGCCAGCAGCCAAGATGATGGTGGAGATACGCAGTATTTT. It is translated as CASSQDDGGDTQYF. The V and J genes are TRBV4-2 and TRBJ2-3; D unclear. Per the germline V gene, CDR1 is LGHNA and CDR2 is YNFKEQ. Trimming removed 0 bases at V and 5 bases at J, with 9 bases between. This CDR3 spans 14 amino acids.

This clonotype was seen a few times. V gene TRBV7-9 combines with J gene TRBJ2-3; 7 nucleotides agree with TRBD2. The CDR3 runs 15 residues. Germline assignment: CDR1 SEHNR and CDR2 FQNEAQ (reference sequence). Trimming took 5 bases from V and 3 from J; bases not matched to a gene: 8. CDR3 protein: CASSKAGLLTDTQYF. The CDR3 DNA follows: TGTGCCAGCAGCAAAGCGGGACTGCTGACAGATACGCAGTATTTT.

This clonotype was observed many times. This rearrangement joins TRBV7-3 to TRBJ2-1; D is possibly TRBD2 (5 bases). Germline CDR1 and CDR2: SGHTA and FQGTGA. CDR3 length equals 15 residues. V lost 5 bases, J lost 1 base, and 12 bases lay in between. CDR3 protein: CASSARTSSYNEQFF. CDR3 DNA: TGTGCCAGCAGCGCCCGAACTAGTTCCTACAATGAGCAGTTCTTC.

CDR3 sequence: CASTANGTLYNEQFF. The CDR3 DNA sequence: TGTGCCAGCACTGCGAACGGGACCCTATACAATGAGCAGTTCTTC. The chain uses TRBV12-3 or TRBV12-4 and TRBJ2-1, with D possibly being TRBD1 or TRBD2 (5 bases each). Trimming shortened V by 7 bases and J by 4 bases, and 17 bases separated the two germline ends. CDR3 size: 15 residues.

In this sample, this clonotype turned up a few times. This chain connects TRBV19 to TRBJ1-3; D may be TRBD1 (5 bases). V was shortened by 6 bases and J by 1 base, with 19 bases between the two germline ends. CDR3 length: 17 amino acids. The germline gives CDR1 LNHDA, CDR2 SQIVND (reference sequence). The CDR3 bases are TGTGCCAGTAGCTTATATGACGCGGGACCGTCTGGAAACACCATATATTTT. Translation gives CASSLYDAGPSGNTIYF.

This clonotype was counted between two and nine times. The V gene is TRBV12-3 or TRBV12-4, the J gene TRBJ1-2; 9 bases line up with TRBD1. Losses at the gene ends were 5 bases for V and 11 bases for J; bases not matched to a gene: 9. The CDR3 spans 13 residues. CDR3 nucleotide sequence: TGTGCCAGCAGTCGAGGACAGGGGCCTCGGTACACCTTC. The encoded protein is CASSRGQGPRYTF.

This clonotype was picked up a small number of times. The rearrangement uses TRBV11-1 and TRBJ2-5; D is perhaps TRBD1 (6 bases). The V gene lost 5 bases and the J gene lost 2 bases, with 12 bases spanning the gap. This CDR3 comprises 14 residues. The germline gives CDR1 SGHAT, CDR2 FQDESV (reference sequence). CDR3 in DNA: TGTGCCAGCAGCCGCGGACAGATACAAGAGACCCAGTACTTC. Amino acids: CASSRGQIQETQYF.

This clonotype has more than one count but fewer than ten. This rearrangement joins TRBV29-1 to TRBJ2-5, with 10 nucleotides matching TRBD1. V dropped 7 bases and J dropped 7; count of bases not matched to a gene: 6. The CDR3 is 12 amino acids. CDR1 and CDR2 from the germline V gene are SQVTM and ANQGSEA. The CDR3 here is CSAGTGEGTQYF. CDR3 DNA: TGCAGCGCGGGGACAGGGGAGGGGACCCAGTACTTC. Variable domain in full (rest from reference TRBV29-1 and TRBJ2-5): SAVISQKPSRDICQRGTSLTIQCQVDSQVTMMFWYRQQPGQSLTLIATANQGSEATYESGFVIDKFPISRPNLTFSTLTVSNMSPEDSSIYLCSAGTGEGTQYFGPGTRLLVL.

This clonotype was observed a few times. DNA for the CDR3: TGTGCCAGCAGCAGGCCCATCGCAGGCTATGGCTACACCTTC. Translation gives CASSRPIAGYGYTF. The chain uses TRBV9 and TRBJ1-2; D uncertain. The CDR3 totals 14 residues. The germline CDR1 and CDR2 sequences are SGDLS and YYNGEE. V lost 4 bases to trimming and J lost 4 bases, with 14 bases between them. The whole variable domain, remainder taken from reference TRBV9 and TRBJ1-2, is DSGVTQTPKHLITATGQRVTLRCSPRSGDLSVYWYQQSLDQGLQFLIQYYNGEERAKGNILERFSAQQFPDLHSELNLSSLELGDSALYFCASSRPIAGYGYTFGSGTRLTVV.

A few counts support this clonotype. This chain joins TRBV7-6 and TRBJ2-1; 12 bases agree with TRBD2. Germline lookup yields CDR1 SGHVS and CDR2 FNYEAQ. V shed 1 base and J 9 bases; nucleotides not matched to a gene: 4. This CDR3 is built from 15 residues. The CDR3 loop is CASSLGASGGGEQFF. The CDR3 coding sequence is TGTGCCAGCAGCTTAGGGGCTAGCGGGGGGGGTGAGCAGTTCTTC.

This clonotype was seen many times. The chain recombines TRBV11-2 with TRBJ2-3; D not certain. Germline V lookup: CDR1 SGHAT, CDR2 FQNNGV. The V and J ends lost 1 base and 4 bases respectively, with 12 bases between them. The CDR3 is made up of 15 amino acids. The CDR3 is CASSLVGLGPDTQYF. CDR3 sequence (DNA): TGTGCCAGCAGCTTAGTCGGGCTAGGACCAGATACGCAGTATTTT.

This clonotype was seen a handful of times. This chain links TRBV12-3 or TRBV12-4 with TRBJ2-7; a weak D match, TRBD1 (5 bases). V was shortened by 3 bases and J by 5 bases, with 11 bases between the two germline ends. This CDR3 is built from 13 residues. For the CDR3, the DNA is TGTGCCAGCAGTTTTAGCAGGGTCCACGAGCAGTACTTC. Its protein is CASSFSRVHEQYF.

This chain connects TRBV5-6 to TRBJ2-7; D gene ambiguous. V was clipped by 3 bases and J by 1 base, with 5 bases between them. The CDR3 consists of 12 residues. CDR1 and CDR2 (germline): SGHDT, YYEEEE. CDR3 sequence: CASSYGSYEQYF. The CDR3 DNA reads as TGTGCCAGCAGCTATGGATCCTACGAGCAGTACTTC.

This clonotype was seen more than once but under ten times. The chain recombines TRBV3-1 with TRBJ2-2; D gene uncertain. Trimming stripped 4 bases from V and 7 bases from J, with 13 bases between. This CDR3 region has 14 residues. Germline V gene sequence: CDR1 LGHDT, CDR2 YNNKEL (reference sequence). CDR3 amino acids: CASSRSRVIGELFF. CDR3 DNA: TGTGCCAGCAGCCGCAGTCGGGTAATCGGGGAGCTGTTTTTT. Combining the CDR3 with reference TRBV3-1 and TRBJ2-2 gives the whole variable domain DTAVSQTPKYLVTQMGNDKSIKCEQNLGHDTMYWYKQDSKKFLKIMFSYNNKELIINETVPNRFSPKSPDKAHLNLHINSLELGDSAVYFCASSRSRVIGELFFGEGSRLTVL.